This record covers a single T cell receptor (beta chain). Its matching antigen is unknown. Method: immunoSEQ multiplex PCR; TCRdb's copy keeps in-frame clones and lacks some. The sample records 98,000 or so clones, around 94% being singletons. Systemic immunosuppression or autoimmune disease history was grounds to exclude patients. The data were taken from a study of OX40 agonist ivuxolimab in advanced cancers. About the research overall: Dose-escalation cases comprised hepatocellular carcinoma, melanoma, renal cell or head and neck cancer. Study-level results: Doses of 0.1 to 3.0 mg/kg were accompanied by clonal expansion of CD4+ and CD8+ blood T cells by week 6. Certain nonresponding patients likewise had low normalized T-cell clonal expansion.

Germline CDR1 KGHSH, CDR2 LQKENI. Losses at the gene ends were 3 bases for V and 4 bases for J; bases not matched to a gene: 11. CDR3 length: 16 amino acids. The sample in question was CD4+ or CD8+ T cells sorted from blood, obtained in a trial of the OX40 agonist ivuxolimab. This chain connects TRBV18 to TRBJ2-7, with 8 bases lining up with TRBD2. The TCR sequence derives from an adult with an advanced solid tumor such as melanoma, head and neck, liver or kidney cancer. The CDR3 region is CASSPQAGAGGYEQYF. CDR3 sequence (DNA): TGTGCCAGCTCACCGCAAGCGGGAGCCGGGGGTTACGAGCAGTACTTC.